The 25 T cell receptor beta chains in this list originate from one sample, sequenced in a study of cytomegalovirus exposure and HLA in healthy donors. Vbeta (60) and Jbeta (13) primers were used in the PCR. Sequenced by immunoSEQ multiplex PCR; TCRdb stores in-frame clones only, minus some. The top ten hold roughly 9% of the sample, which has 120,000 or so clones, 75% to 85% seen once. The material sequenced was PBMCs. Every receptor here comes from a woman aged 45-60 years in good health and CMV-seropositive.

The rearrangement links TRBV6-1 to TRBJ2-1; tentative D call: TRBD1 (5 bases). The germline CDR1 and CDR2 sequences are MNHNS and SASEGT. V lost 2 bases to trimming and J lost 6 bases, with 11 bases between them. The length of the CDR3 is 14 residues. The CDR3: CASSEPWQGNEQFF. CDR3 coding DNA: TGTGCCAGCAGTGAACCTTGGCAGGGCAATGAGCAGTTCTTC.

V gene TRBV6-1 combines with J gene TRBJ2-7; TRBD1 might be the D (6 bases). Per germline, CDR1 MNHNS and CDR2 SASEGT. V was pared by 1 base and J by 8 bases, with 24 bases between. CDR3 length: 17 residues. CDR3: CASSEGAQGRLTSKQYF. The CDR3 region has the DNA TGTGCCAGCAGTGAAGGGGCGCAGGGGCGCCTGACTTCTAAGCAGTACTTC.

This clone was observed once. Written as DNA, the CDR3 is TGTGCCAGCAGGGCGACAGGGGGCAGGGAGACCCAGTACTTC. Residues: CASRATGGRETQYF. This chain joins TRBV11-2 and TRBJ2-5, with TRBD1 matching over 10 bases. The V segment lost 6 bases and the J segment 5 bases; nucleotides outside the gene matches: 6. The CDR3 is 14 amino acids. From germline, CDR1 is SGHAT and CDR2 FQNNGV.

The V call is TRBV7-2, the J call TRBJ2-7; 8 bases are shared with TRBD2. The CDR3 is 16 amino acids. V was pared by 5 bases and J by 3 bases, with 12 bases of the junction left unmatched. Germline assignment: CDR1 SGHTA and CDR2 FQGNSA. For the CDR3, the DNA is TGTGCCAGCAGCCGCTCCGCCGGGGGGGGAAACTACGAGCAGTACTTC. Protein product: CASSRSAGGGNYEQYF. Full variable domain (rest looked up from reference TRBV7-2 and TRBJ2-7): GAGVSQSPSNKVTEKGKDVELRCDPISGHTALYWYRQSLGQGLEFLIYFQGNSAPDKSGLPSDRFSAERTGGSVSTLTIQRTQQEDSAVYLCASSRSAGGGNYEQYFGPGTRLTVT.

This clone was picked up a small number of times. A read error may produce the germline difference seen at one junction end. The V call is TRBV7-9, the J call TRBJ2-1; 8 positions match TRBD1. CDR1 and CDR2 (germline): SEHNR, FQNEAQ (reference sequence). The CDR3 spans 16 residues. CDR3 sequence: CSSSSNRGSSYNEQFF. The CDR3 DNA reads as TGTTCCAGCAGCTCTAACAGGGGGAGCTCCTACAATGAGCAGTTCTTC. Based on the CDR3 plus reference TRBV7-9 and TRBJ2-1, the full variable domain is DTGVSQNPRHKITKRGQNVTFRCDPISEHNRLYWYRQTLGQGPEFLTYFQNEAQLEKSRLLSDRFSAERPKGSFSTLEIQRTEQGDSAMYLCSSSSNRGSSYNEQFFGPGTRLTVL.

This clone was recorded only once. The rearrangement joins TRBV6-1 to TRBJ1-5; D is perhaps TRBD1 (5 bases). Trimming stripped 4 bases from V and 2 bases from J, with 15 bases between. Germline V CDR1 and CDR2: MNHNS, SASEGT. The CDR3 sequence is 16 residues long. CDR3 sequence: CASSVGGADGNQPQHF. The CDR3 DNA is TGTGCCAGCAGTGTGGGAGGGGCGGATGGCAATCAGCCCCAGCATTTT.

V usage is TRBV5-1 and J usage is TRBJ2-3; D is possibly TRBD2 (7 bases). The germline gives CDR1 SGHRS, CDR2 YFSETQ. The CDR3 is 15 residues long. V was shortened by 0 bases and J by 3 bases, with 11 bases between the two germline ends. CDR3 region: CASSLGRGGTDTQYF. The CDR3 bases are TGCGCCAGCAGCTTGGGTAGGGGGGGAACAGATACGCAGTATTTT.

The J gene is TRBJ2-1, the V gene TRBV4-1; a weak D match, TRBD2 (6 bases). Trimming shortened V by 1 base and J by 16 bases, and 20 bases separated the two germline ends. Germline loops: CDR1 MGHRA, CDR2 YSYEKL. This CDR3 spans 14 amino acids. The CDR3 loop is CASSQASDHRQVFF. CDR3 DNA sequence: TGCGCCAGCAGCCAAGCTAGCGACCACCGCCAGGTATTCTTC.

The chain carries TRBV6-4 and TRBJ2-3; 8 bases align to TRBD1. Trimming cost V 8 bases and J 1 base; bases outside gene matches: 11. Germline values: CDR1 MRHNA, CDR2 SNTAGT. The CDR3 has 16 amino acids. CDR3 coding DNA: TGTGCCAGCCGGTGGTGTGGGACAGGCCGCACAGATACGCAGTATTTT. Protein sequence: CASRWCGTGRTDTQYF.

This chain joins TRBV15 and TRBJ1-5; D is unclear. With 3 bases removed from V and 5 bases from J, the gap between germline ends came to 5 bases. The length of the CDR3 is 12 residues. Germline V lookup: CDR1 LNHNV, CDR2 YYDKDF (reference sequence). The CDR3 DNA follows: TGTGCCACCAGCAGGGTAGATCAGCCCCAGCATTTT. Encoded protein: CATSRVDQPQHF.

In this sample, this clone turned up a few times. The V and J genes are TRBV11-3 and TRBJ1-5; the D is unclear. Germline V gene data show CDR1 as SGHNT and CDR2 as YENEEA. The CDR3 has 13 amino acids. V gave up 1 base and J gave up 5 bases, with 6 bases separating them. In DNA, the CDR3 is TGTGCCAGCAGCTTAGCTTTCGATCAGCCCCAGCATTTT. Its translation is CASSLAFDQPQHF.

This clone has a handful of counts. The chain is built from TRBV19 and TRBJ2-2; TRBD1 matches at 7 bases. Germline CDR1 is LNHDA and CDR2 is SQIVND (reference sequence). The length of the CDR3 is 15 residues. V shed 3 bases, J shed 5 bases, and the junction held 6 bases outside the gene matches. The CDR3 reads CASSISAGGTGELFF. The CDR3 region has the DNA TGTGCCAGTAGTATTTCGGCAGGGGGAACCGGGGAGCTGTTTTTT.

The chain recombines TRBV7-9 with TRBJ1-4, with 8 bases lining up with TRBD1. Losses at the gene ends were 5 bases for V and 7 bases for J; bases not matched to a gene: 9. Per the germline V gene, CDR1 is SEHNR and CDR2 is FQNEAQ (reference sequence). CDR3 length: 15 amino acids. The CDR3 sequence is CASSEWTGMGEKLFF. In nucleotides, the CDR3 is TGTGCCAGCAGCGAGTGGACAGGGATGGGTGAAAAACTGTTTTTT. The full variable domain, completed using reference TRBV7-9 and TRBJ1-4, is DTGVSQNPRHKITKRGQNVTFRCDPISEHNRLYWYRQTLGQGPEFLTYFQNEAQLEKSRLLSDRFSAERPKGSFSTLEIQRTEQGDSAMYLCASSEWTGMGEKLFFGSGTQLSVL.

The V call is TRBV4-1, the J call TRBJ2-3; 8 bases line up with TRBD2. The CDR3 spans 17 residues. Per germline, CDR1 MGHRA and CDR2 YSYEKL. The junction had 8 bases not matched to a gene; V was cut back by 0 bases and J by 3 bases. Written as DNA, the CDR3 is TGCGCCAGCAGCCAAGATTTCGGGGGGGGGCGGACAGATACGCAGTATTTT. Translated, it gives CASSQDFGGGRTDTQYF.

The J gene is TRBJ1-2, the V gene TRBV5-1; D might be TRBD1 (5 bases). Per the germline V gene, CDR1 is SGHRS and CDR2 is YFSETQ. This CDR3 comprises 14 residues. The V and J ends lost 4 bases and 8 bases respectively, with 18 bases between them. For the CDR3, the DNA is TGCGCCAGCAGCCCCGGGGGACCCCTTATAGGCTACACCTTC. It encodes CASSPGGPLIGYTF.

This chain joins TRBV7-2 and TRBJ2-1; 14 bases fit TRBD2. CDR3 length: 18 residues. With V trimmed by 5 bases and J by 3 bases, 9 bases remained unmatched. Germline-derived CDR1 and CDR2 are SGHTA and FQGNSA. The CDR3 nucleotides are TGTGCCAGCAGCCGATCCGGGACTAGCGGGAGCGGCTACAATGAGCAGTTCTTC. This encodes CASSRSGTSGSGYNEQFF.

The genes are TRBV7-3 and TRBJ1-1; D possibly corresponds to TRBD1 (5 bases). The CDR3 is 15 amino acids. Trimming stripped 5 bases from V and 0 bases from J, with 13 bases between. From germline, CDR1 is SGHTA and CDR2 FQGTGA. CDR3 region: CASSAAGGMNTEAFF. The CDR3 bases are TGTGCCAGCAGCGCAGCCGGGGGGATGAACACTGAAGCTTTCTTT.

The chain couples TRBV7-3 to TRBJ2-7; the D gene is possibly TRBD2 (6 bases). Trimming took 5 bases from V and 4 from J, leaving 12 bases between them. This CDR3 has 13 amino acids. The germline gives CDR1 SGHTA, CDR2 FQGTGA. Here the CDR3 reads CASSPGLQYEQYF. The CDR3 DNA reads as TGTGCCAGCAGCCCGGGACTCCAATACGAGCAGTACTTC.

Only a few counts were recorded for this clone. The chain combines TRBV7-9 with TRBJ1-2; D is unresolved. Germline V gene sequence: CDR1 SEHNR, CDR2 FQNEAQ (reference sequence). The V end was cut by 5 bases, the J end by 4 bases, with 14 bases between. The length of the CDR3 is 14 residues. CDR3 amino acids: CASSPDRLVYGYTF. In DNA form, the CDR3 reads TGTGCCAGCAGCCCTGATCGACTAGTCTATGGCTACACCTTC.

This chain connects TRBV9 to TRBJ2-2; D possibly corresponds to TRBD1 (7 bases). CDR3 length: 15 amino acids. In germline, CDR1 is SGDLS, CDR2 YYNGEE. The V end was cut by 2 bases, the J end by 2 bases, with 10 bases between. CDR3 coding DNA: TGTGCCAGCAGCGTCAGGGGGACTAACACCGGGGAGCTGTTTTTT. This gives the protein CASSVRGTNTGELFF.

The chain combines TRBV7-9 with TRBJ2-5; 10 bases line up with TRBD1. The V gene's germline CDR1 is SEHNR and CDR2 FQNEAQ (reference sequence). With V trimmed by 1 base and J by 0 bases, 5 bases remained unmatched. This CDR3 region has 17 residues. CDR3 residues: CASSLETGGLNQETQYF. DNA for the CDR3: TGTGCCAGCAGCTTAGAGACAGGGGGCTTAAACCAAGAGACCCAGTACTTC.

This rearrangement joins TRBV2 to TRBJ2-7; 8 bases are a match to TRBD1. The V and J ends lost 2 bases and 0 bases, in that order; junction bases with no gene match: 6. Looked up from germline, CDR1 is SNHLY and CDR2 is FYNNEI. The CDR3 is made up of 16 amino acids. The CDR3 loop reads CASSEWAGGISYEQYF. CDR3 nucleotides: TGTGCCAGCAGTGAATGGGCAGGGGGCATCTCCTACGAGCAGTACTTC.

The V gene is TRBV9, the J gene TRBJ2-5; 8 nucleotides match TRBD2. Germline V lookup: CDR1 SGDLS, CDR2 YYNGEE. The CDR3 contains 15 residues. The junction had 6 bases not matched to a gene; V was cut back by 0 bases and J by 5 bases. The CDR3 sequence is CASSVAGGRGETQYF. Here the CDR3 DNA reads TGTGCCAGCAGCGTAGCGGGGGGGCGCGGGGAGACCCAGTACTTC.

The gene calls are TRBV7-9 and TRBJ2-1, with 13 bases that match TRBD2. CDR3 length: 17 amino acids. With V trimmed by 7 bases and J by 0 bases, 6 bases remained unmatched. From germline, CDR1 is SEHNR and CDR2 FQNEAQ (reference sequence). CDR3: CASKLAGGPSSYNEQFF. As DNA, the CDR3 is TGTGCCAGCAAACTAGCGGGAGGGCCGAGCTCCTACAATGAGCAGTTCTTC. Using reference TRBV7-9 and TRBJ2-1 for the parts outside the CDR3, the full variable domain is DTGVSQNPRHKITKRGQNVTFRCDPISEHNRLYWYRQTLGQGPEFLTYFQNEAQLEKSRLLSDRFSAERPKGSFSTLEIQRTEQGDSAMYLCASKLAGGPSSYNEQFFGPGTRLTVL.

This chain connects TRBV4-3 to TRBJ1-6; 10 positions match TRBD1. V trimming: 1 base; J trimming: 8 bases; junction bases outside the gene matches: 2. The length of the CDR3 is 15 residues. CDR1 and CDR2 (germline): LGHNA, YSLEER. Here the CDR3 DNA reads TGCGCCAGCAGCCAAGCGGGACAGGGGTATTCACCCCTCCACTTT. Translated: CASSQAGQGYSPLHF.